The sequence of this T cell receptor (beta chain) was determined in a study of T cell repertoires in cytomegalovirus infection (dated by TCRdb to about 2019). In terms of the full investigation: Donor HLA type was relevant to the analysis, because carriage of CMV infection together with the matching HLA type was indicated by public TCR beta signatures.

Study-wide conclusions, independent of this receptor: Carriers of CMV infection plus the relevant HLA type were discriminated by the cumulative frequency of public TCR beta family members in the study cohort and in an independent roughly 370-donor cohort. The ex vivo response was dominated by HLA-C-restricted CMV-specific TCR beta clonotypes, which also provided the single most frequent clonotype in two of eight donors.

Only a few counts were recorded for this clonotype. Its binding antigen is unknown. Within one base of it there is no much larger clone, and no base qualities were kept. Sequencing was carried out with an Illumina HiSeq 1500. The public reads were reprocessed in TCRdb via fastp at Q25 and MiXCR, keeping in-frame beta chains. One record per CDR3 amino acid sequence lists the most common genes and DNA. This sample comprises around 530,000 distinct CDR3 sequences, about 25% of them detected only once. The ten largest make up about 13% of the sample. Trimming leaves V shorter by 3 bases and J shorter by 9 bases, with the junction holding 9 bases beyond the gene matches. The CDR3 goes from the cysteine to the phenylalanine over 15 residues. The CDR3 DNA has 45 bases and is translated from base 1. For CDR1 and CDR2, the germline V gene lists KGHSH and LQKENI.

The TCR was taken from a human donor in good health (CMV status not recorded). Some clones in this sample may be carry-over from other donors' samples. Recombination joined TRBV18 with TRBJ1-5; 9 junctional bases match TRBD1. Sequenced sample: PBMCs. The DNA sequence follows: TGTGCCAGCTCACCGGGACAGGGCGAACTGGGGCCCCAGCATTTT. Translated, it gives CASSPGQGELGPQHF.